These 30 T cell receptor beta chains were all obtained from the same sample, sequenced in a study of CD8 T cells in ankylosing spondylitis. TCRdb re-derived calls from the 5' RACE reads in MiXCR, one entry per CDR3 protein. The profile shows about 200,000 distinct CDR3 sequences, 13% of them singletons. Material: blood, either unsorted or a sorted T cell fraction (not recorded which). Receptor source: a male donor with ankylosing spondylitis or in good health (not recorded which).

V gene TRBV25-1 combines with J gene TRBJ2-5; no clear D gene. There are 15 residues in the CDR3. V was clipped by 2 bases and J by 1 base, with 11 bases between them. Germline V gene lookup returns CDR1 MGHDK and CDR2 SYGVNS. This CDR3 reads CASSENQRPQETQYF. CDR3 DNA: TGTGCCAGCAGTGAAAACCAGCGCCCCCAAGAGACCCAGTACTTC.

The chain has TRBV6-5 and TRBJ1-2; a weak D match, TRBD1 (6 bases). Germline CDR1 is MNHEY and CDR2 is SVGAGI. The CDR3 extends over 14 amino acids. V was shortened by 4 bases and J by 1 base, with 10 bases between the two germline ends. CDR3 DNA: TGTGCCAGCAGTTTCACAGGGCATAACTATGGCTACACCTTC. Its protein is CASSFTGHNYGYTF.

The chain uses TRBV2 and TRBJ2-4, with D perhaps TRBD2 (6 bases). V lost 6 bases and J lost 6, with 6 bases in between. This CDR3 has 11 residues. The germline V gene has CDR1 SNHLY and CDR2 FYNNEI. DNA for the CDR3: TGTGCCAGCAGGCGGGGAAACATTCAGTACTTC. Its translation is CASRRGNIQYF.

The genes are TRBV7-9 and TRBJ2-7; TRBD1 agrees at 8 bases. The CDR3 loop spans 13 amino acids. With V trimmed by 7 bases and J by 3 bases, 5 bases remained unmatched. Looked up from germline, CDR1 is SEHNR and CDR2 is FQNEAQ (reference sequence). Here the CDR3 DNA reads TGTGCCAGCAACGGACAGGGAGGCTACGAGCAGTACTTC. Protein: CASNGQGGYEQYF. Drawing the rest from reference TRBV7-9 and TRBJ2-7, the complete variable domain is DTGVSQNPRHKITKRGQNVTFRCDPISEHNRLYWYRQTLGQGPEFLTYFQNEAQLEKSRLLSDRFSAERPKGSFSTLEIQRTEQGDSAMYLCASNGQGGYEQYFGPGTRLTVT.

CDR3 DNA: TGTGCCAGCAGCTTACCGGGGGCCTACAATGAGCAGTTCTTC. Protein product: CASSLPGAYNEQFF. The chain uses TRBV7-9 and TRBJ2-1, with a possible D match to TRBD2 (6 bases). The V end was cut by 2 bases, the J end by 2 bases, with 7 bases between. The CDR3 runs to 14 residues. Germline V gene lookup returns CDR1 SEHNR and CDR2 FQNEAQ (reference sequence).

The chain recombines TRBV6-1 with TRBJ2-1; no clear D gene. The V gene lost 4 bases and the J gene lost 0 bases, with 10 bases spanning the gap. This CDR3 region has 15 residues. Germline V gives CDR1 MNHNS, CDR2 SASEGT. Here the CDR3 DNA reads TGTGCCAGCAGTGGTAGCTCAAGCTCCTACAATGAGCAGTTCTTC. It is translated as CASSGSSSSYNEQFF.

This clonotype was found a few times. V usage is TRBV7-9 and J usage is TRBJ1-1; D unresolved. Germline loops: CDR1 SEHNR, CDR2 FQNEAQ (reference sequence). There are 15 residues in the CDR3. The germline V and J ends were trimmed by 3 bases and 2 bases, with 13 bases remaining between them. This chain's CDR3 is CASSFAGGSNTEAFF. The CDR3 DNA is TGTGCCAGCAGCTTCGCCGGAGGTTCCAACACTGAAGCTTTCTTT.

This chain uses TRBV7-9 with TRBJ1-3; TRBD1 matches at 7 bases. V was pared by 5 bases and J by 5 bases, with 12 bases of the junction left unmatched. This CDR3 contains 16 residues. Germline lookup yields CDR1 SEHNR and CDR2 FQNEAQ (reference sequence). In DNA, the CDR3 is TGTGCCAGCAGCCCCAGTCACGGACAGGCAAGAAACACCATATATTTT. Its translation: CASSPSHGQARNTIYF.

The chain carries TRBV10-1 and TRBJ2-7, with TRBD1 matching 9 bases. The germline V gene encodes CDR1 WNHNN and CDR2 SYGVQD (reference sequence). This CDR3 is built from 14 residues. V was clipped by 9 bases and J by 4 bases; unmatched bases: 10. The CDR3 DNA reads as TGCGCCAGTGCACTGGACAGGGGTCCTTACGAGCAGTACTTC. It is translated as CASALDRGPYEQYF.

The chain has TRBV11-1 and TRBJ2-3, with a possible D match to TRBD2 (5 bases). Germline values: CDR1 SGHAT, CDR2 FQDESV (reference sequence). CDR3 size: 18 residues. V lost 4 bases and J 2 bases, leaving 22 bases between the germline ends. The CDR3 sequence: CASSSLIMGANNTDTQYF. The CDR3 region has the DNA TGTGCCAGCAGCTCGCTTATTATGGGAGCCAACAACACAGATACGCAGTATTTT. Looking up the rest from reference TRBV11-1 and TRBJ2-3 gives the full variable domain: EAEVAQSPRYKITEKSQAVAFWCDPISGHATLYWYRQILGQGPELLVQFQDESVVDDSQLPKDRFSAERLKGVDSTLKIQPAELGDSAMYLCASSSLIMGANNTDTQYFGPGTRLTVL.

The rearrangement joins TRBV20-1 to TRBJ2-1; 10 bases match TRBD2. Germline CDR1 is DFQATT and CDR2 is SNEGSKA (reference sequence). V trimming: 5 bases; J trimming: 7 bases; junction bases outside the gene matches: 8. The CDR3 has 14 residues. The CDR3 reads CSALSGGAWNEQFF. CDR3 nucleotide sequence: TGCAGTGCTTTAAGCGGGGGGGCTTGGAATGAGCAGTTCTTC.

The chain combines TRBV27 with TRBJ2-7, with D maybe TRBD1 (5 bases). V lost 2 bases and J 5 bases, leaving 13 bases between the germline ends. The CDR3 loop spans 14 amino acids. Germline V gives CDR1 MNHEY, CDR2 SMNVEV (reference sequence). CDR3 nucleotide sequence: TGTGCCAGCAGTTTAGATTCAGGGTTGGACGAGCAGTACTTC. This codes for CASSLDSGLDEQYF.

This clonotype was seen at least ten times. The chain carries TRBV19 and TRBJ1-1, with D possibly matching TRBD1 (5 bases). CDR1 is LNHDA and CDR2 is SQIVND in the germline V gene (reference sequence). V was clipped by 5 bases and J by 3 bases, with 16 bases between them. The CDR3 sequence is 15 residues long. The CDR3 spells CASSWGTVEYTEAFF. CDR3 DNA sequence: TGTGCCAGTAGTTGGGGGACCGTTGAATACACTGAAGCTTTCTTT. The full variable domain, in which reference TRBV19 and TRBJ1-1 provide the parts outside the CDR3, is DGGITQSPKYLFRKEGQNVTLSCEQNLNHDAMYWYRQDPGQGLRLIYYSQIVNDFQKGDIAEGYSVSREKKESFPLTVTSAQKNPTAFYLCASSWGTVEYTEAFFGQGTRLTVV.

This clonotype was picked up a small number of times. The gene calls are TRBV9 and TRBJ1-6, with 7 bases lining up with TRBD1. From germline, CDR1 is SGDLS and CDR2 YYNGEE. V was pared by 3 bases and J by 10 bases, with 10 bases of the junction left unmatched. CDR3 length equals 15 residues. CDR3: CASSEGQSSWSPLHF. CDR3 DNA sequence: TGTGCCAGCAGCGAGGGACAGTCCTCTTGGTCACCCCTCCACTTT.

The CDR3 bases are TGTGCCACCAGAGACAGTTCCATGAACACTGAAGCTTTCTTT. It yields the protein CATRDSSMNTEAFF. J is TRBJ1-1 and V is TRBV25-1; maybe TRBD1 (5 bases). The germline V gene encodes CDR1 MGHDK and CDR2 SYGVNS. The V gene lost 10 bases and the J gene lost 0 bases, with 15 bases spanning the gap. CDR3 length: 14 amino acids.

The V and J genes are TRBV4-2 and TRBJ1-2; D unclear. V lost 0 bases and J lost 1, with 6 bases in between. CDR1 and CDR2 (germline): LGHNA, YNFKEQ. The CDR3 length is 14 residues. DNA for the CDR3: TGTGCCAGCAGCCAAGATGAGAATAACTATGGCTACACCTTC. Residues: CASSQDENNYGYTF.

The rearrangement links TRBV4-1 to TRBJ2-5; TRBD2 matches 11 bases. Trimming cost V 5 bases and J 5 bases; bases outside gene matches: 10. The germline V gene has CDR1 MGHRA and CDR2 YSYEKL. The CDR3 spans 16 residues. DNA of the CDR3: TGCGCCAGCAGCTTGATGACTAGCGGGACAGCGGAGACCCAGTACTTC. It is translated as CASSLMTSGTAETQYF.

This clonotype was counted at least ten times. This rearrangement joins TRBV7-9 to TRBJ2-3; the D is unclear. The CDR3 runs 14 residues. V dropped 10 bases and J dropped 0 bases, with 14 bases sitting between them. The germline V gene encodes CDR1 SEHNR and CDR2 FQNEAQ (reference sequence). As DNA, the CDR3 is TGTGCCACTTTGGGGTATACTAGCACAGATACGCAGTATTTT. Protein sequence: CATLGYTSTDTQYF.

V and J are TRBV29-1 and TRBJ1-1; 8 bases fit TRBD1. The CDR3 is 13 residues long. J gave up 1 base and V 8 bases, and 6 bases lay outside the gene matches. The germline V gene encodes CDR1 SQVTM and CDR2 ANQGSEA. The CDR3 sequence is CSFPGQENTEAFF. CDR3 in DNA: TGCAGCTTTCCGGGACAGGAGAACACTGAAGCTTTCTTT.

Many counts were recorded for this clonotype. CDR3 in amino acids: CASSLEGSYEQYF. The DNA for the CDR3 is TGTGCCAGCAGTTTGGAAGGCTCCTACGAGCAGTACTTC. The V and J genes are TRBV12-3 or TRBV12-4 and TRBJ2-7; D uncertain. V was cut by 3 bases and J by 0 bases, with 6 bases left in between. The CDR3 runs 13 residues.

This clonotype was seen repeatedly, ten times or more. The chain's CDR3 is CASSYSHEQFF. For the CDR3, the DNA is TGTGCCAGCAGCTACTCTCATGAGCAGTTCTTC. This chain connects TRBV7-9 to TRBJ2-1; D call uncertain. The CDR3 covers 11 residues. Germline-derived CDR1 and CDR2 are SEHNR and FQNEAQ (reference sequence). V gave up 4 bases and J gave up 8 bases, with 6 bases separating them.

This chain connects TRBV6-5 to TRBJ2-1; TRBD2 aligns across 7 bases. J was trimmed by 2 bases and V by 2 bases; bases with no gene match: 6. The CDR3 is made up of 16 amino acids. From germline, CDR1 is MNHEY and CDR2 SVGAGI. CDR3 bases: TGTGCCAGCAGTTACGCGGGAGATCTACCCTACAATGAGCAGTTCTTC. Its translation is CASSYAGDLPYNEQFF.

This clonotype came up many times. The V gene is TRBV6-5, the J gene TRBJ2-3; D tentatively reads TRBD1 or TRBD2 (5 bases each). CDR1 MNHEY and CDR2 SVGAGI come from the germline V gene. The V end lost 8 bases, the J end lost 8 bases, and 11 bases lay between the germline ends. This CDR3 has 11 amino acids. The CDR3 here is CASGTRGTQYF. The CDR3 DNA follows: TGTGCCAGCGGTACTAGGGGTACGCAGTATTTT.

This clonotype was detected many times. This chain uses TRBV10-3 with TRBJ2-7; 14 bases match TRBD2. The CDR3 totals 18 residues. Germline V gives CDR1 ENHRY, CDR2 SYGVKD. With V trimmed by 2 bases and J by 0 bases, 6 bases remained unmatched. The CDR3 DNA sequence: TGTGCCATCAGTGAGCTCGGGACTAGCGGGGGACCCTCCTACGAGCAGTACTTC. It specifies CAISELGTSGGPSYEQYF.

The V and J genes are TRBV6-6 and TRBJ2-2; TRBD2 might be the D (6 bases). Germline-derived CDR1 and CDR2 are MNHNY and SVGAGI (reference sequence). Trimming stripped 4 bases from V and 6 bases from J, with 9 bases between. The CDR3 is 13 amino acids. CDR3 region: CASSFGGAGELFF. CDR3 DNA: TGTGCCAGCAGTTTCGGGGGAGCCGGGGAGCTGTTTTTT.

The chain combines TRBV25-1 with TRBJ1-1; tentatively, D is TRBD1 (6 bases). Germline V gene data show CDR1 as MGHDK and CDR2 as SYGVNS. The CDR3 length is 14 residues. Trimming cost V 6 bases and J 0 bases, with 11 bases left between them. The CDR3 nucleotides read TGTGCCAGCAGACGGACAGCTATGAACACTGAAGCTTTCTTT. Amino acids: CASRRTAMNTEAFF.

CDR3 sequence (DNA): TGTGCCAGCAGTTTTGGGTGGCTCGAGCAGTTCTTC. It translates to CASSFGWLEQFF. The V and J genes are TRBV12-3 or TRBV12-4 and TRBJ2-1; D not certain. V lost 3 bases and J lost 10, with 10 bases in between. This CDR3 is 12 amino acids long.

The chain recombines TRBV5-1 with TRBJ2-7; possibly TRBD2 for D (6 bases). V lost 4 bases and J lost 6, with 8 bases in between. This CDR3 is built from 11 residues. Germline CDR1 reads SGHRS; CDR2 reads YFSETQ. The CDR3, as DNA: TGCGCCAGCAGCGGGGGGTTCGAGCAGTACTTC. Translated: CASSGGFEQYF.

This clonotype was counted at least ten times. The junction and the germline gene differ at one end; a read error may be behind it. The rearrangement links TRBV12-3 or TRBV12-4 to TRBJ2-7; D unclear. The CDR3 covers 11 residues. CDR3 coding DNA: TGTGCCAGCAGCCCCTCCAACGAGCAGTACTTC. Amino acid sequence: CASSPSNEQYF.

This chain links TRBV7-6 with TRBJ2-1; 11 bases are a match to TRBD2. This CDR3 has 17 residues. Looked up from germline, CDR1 is SGHVS and CDR2 is FNYEAQ. Losses at the gene ends were 0 bases for V and 8 bases for J; bases not matched to a gene: 9. CDR3: CASSLAKHSGGVYEQFF. Written as DNA, the CDR3 is TGTGCCAGCAGCTTAGCAAAACATAGCGGGGGGGTCTATGAGCAGTTCTTC.